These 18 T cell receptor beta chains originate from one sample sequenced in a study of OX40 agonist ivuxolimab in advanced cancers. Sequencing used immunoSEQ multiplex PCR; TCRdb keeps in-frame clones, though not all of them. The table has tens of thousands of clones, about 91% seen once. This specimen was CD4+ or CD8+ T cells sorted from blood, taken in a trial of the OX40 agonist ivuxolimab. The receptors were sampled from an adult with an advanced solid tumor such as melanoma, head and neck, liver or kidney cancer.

The CDR3 DNA follows: TGCGCCAGCAGCTTGGGGCAGGTAGGAGATACGCAGTATTTT. It translates to CASSLGQVGDTQYF. The V gene is TRBV5-1, the J gene TRBJ2-3, with D uncertain. The CDR3 spans 14 residues. V was pared by 0 bases and J by 5 bases, with 10 bases between. Germline loops: CDR1 SGHRS, CDR2 YFSETQ. The whole variable domain, filled in from reference TRBV5-1 and TRBJ2-3, reads KAGVTQTPRYLIKTRGQQVTLSCSPISGHRSVSWYQQTPGQGLQFLFEYFSETQRNKGNFPGRFSGRQFSNSRSEMNVSTLELGDSALYLCASSLGQVGDTQYFGPGTRLTVL.

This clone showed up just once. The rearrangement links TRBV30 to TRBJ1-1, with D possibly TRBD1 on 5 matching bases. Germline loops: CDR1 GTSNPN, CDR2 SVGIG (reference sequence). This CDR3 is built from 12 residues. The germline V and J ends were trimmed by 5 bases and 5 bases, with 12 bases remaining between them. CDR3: CAWARGQTEAFF. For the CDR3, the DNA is TGTGCCTGGGCGCGGGGCCAGACTGAAGCTTTCTTT.

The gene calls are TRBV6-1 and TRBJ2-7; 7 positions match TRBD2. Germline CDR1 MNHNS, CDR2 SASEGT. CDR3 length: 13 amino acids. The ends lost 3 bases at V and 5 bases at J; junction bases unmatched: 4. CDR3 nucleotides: TGTGCCAGCAGTGACTTGGGGGGGGACGAGCAGTACTTC. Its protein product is CASSDLGGDEQYF.

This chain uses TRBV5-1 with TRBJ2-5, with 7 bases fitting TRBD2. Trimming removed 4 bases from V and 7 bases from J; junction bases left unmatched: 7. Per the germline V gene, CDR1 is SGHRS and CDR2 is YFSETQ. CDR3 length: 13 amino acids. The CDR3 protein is CASSNPPGGTQYF. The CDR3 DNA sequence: TGCGCCAGCAGCAATCCCCCGGGAGGGACCCAGTACTTC.

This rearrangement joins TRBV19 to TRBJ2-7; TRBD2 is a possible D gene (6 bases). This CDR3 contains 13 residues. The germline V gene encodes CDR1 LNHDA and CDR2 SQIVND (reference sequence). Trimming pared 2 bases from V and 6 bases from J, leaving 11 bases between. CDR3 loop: CASSIWDSAEQYF. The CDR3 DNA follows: TGTGCCAGTAGTATATGGGACTCAGCCGAGCAGTACTTC.

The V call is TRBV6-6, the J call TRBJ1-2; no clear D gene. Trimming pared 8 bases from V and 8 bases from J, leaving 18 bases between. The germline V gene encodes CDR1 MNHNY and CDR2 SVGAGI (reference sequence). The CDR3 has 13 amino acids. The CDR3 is CASGRDSLPGYTF. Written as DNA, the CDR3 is TGTGCCAGCGGGCGGGATTCCCTCCCCGGCTACACCTTC.

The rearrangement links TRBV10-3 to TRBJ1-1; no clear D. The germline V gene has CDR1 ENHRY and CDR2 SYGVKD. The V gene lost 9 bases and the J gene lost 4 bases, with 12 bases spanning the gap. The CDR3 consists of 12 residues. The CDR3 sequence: CAMSAGSTEAFF. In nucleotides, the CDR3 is TGTGCCATGTCAGCGGGGAGCACTGAAGCTTTCTTT.

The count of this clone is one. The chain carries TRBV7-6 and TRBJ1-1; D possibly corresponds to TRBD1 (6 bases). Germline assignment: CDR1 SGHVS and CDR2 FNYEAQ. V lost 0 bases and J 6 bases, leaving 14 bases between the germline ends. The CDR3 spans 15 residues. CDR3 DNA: TGTGCCAGCAGCTTAGCACCGGAACAGGGCCCTGAAGCTTTCTTT. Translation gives CASSLAPEQGPEAFF. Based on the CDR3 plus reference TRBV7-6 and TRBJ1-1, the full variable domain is GAGVSQSPRYKVTKRGQDVALRCDPISGHVSLYWYRQALGQGPEFLTYFNYEAQQDKSGLPNDRFSAERPEGSISTLTIQRTEQRDSAMYRCASSLAPEQGPEAFFGQGTRLTVV.

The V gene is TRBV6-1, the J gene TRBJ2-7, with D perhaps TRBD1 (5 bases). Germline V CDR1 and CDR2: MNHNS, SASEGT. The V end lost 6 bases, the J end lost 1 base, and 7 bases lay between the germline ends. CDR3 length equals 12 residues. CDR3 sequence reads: CASRKGSYEQYF. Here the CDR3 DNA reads TGTGCCAGCAGGAAGGGGTCCTACGAGCAGTACTTC.

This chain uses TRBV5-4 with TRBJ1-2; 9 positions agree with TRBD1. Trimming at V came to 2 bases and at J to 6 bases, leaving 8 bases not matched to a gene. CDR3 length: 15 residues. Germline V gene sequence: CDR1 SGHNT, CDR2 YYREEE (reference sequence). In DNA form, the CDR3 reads TGTGCCAGCAGCTTACAGGGGGCGCAAGCAAATGGCTACACCTTC. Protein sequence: CASSLQGAQANGYTF.

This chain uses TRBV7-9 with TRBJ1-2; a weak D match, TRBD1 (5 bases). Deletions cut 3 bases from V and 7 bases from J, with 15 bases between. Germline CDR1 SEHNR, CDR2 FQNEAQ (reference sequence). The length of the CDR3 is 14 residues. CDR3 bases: TGTGCCAGCAGCTTCGGAGGGGAAAGTGTTGGCTACACCTTC. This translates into CASSFGGESVGYTF.

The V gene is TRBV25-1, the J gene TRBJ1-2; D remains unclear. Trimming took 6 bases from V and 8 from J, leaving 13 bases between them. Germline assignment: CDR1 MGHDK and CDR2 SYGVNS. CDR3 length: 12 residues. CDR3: CASRGKKYGYTF. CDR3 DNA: TGTGCCAGCAGGGGAAAAAAGTACGGCTACACCTTC.

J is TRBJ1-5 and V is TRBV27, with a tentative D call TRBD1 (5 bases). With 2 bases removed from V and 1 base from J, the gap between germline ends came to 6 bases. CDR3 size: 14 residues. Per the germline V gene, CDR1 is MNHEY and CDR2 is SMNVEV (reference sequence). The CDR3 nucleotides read TGTGCCAGCAGTTTAAGACAGAGCAATCAGCCCCAGCATTTT. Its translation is CASSLRQSNQPQHF.

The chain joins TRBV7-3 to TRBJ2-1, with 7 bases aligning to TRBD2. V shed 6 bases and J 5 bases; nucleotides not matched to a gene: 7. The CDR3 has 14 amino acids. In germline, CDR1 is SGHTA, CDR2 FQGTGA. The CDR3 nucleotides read TGTGCCAGCAGTTCCTTTGCGGGGGACAATGAGCAGTTCTTC. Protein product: CASSSFAGDNEQFF.

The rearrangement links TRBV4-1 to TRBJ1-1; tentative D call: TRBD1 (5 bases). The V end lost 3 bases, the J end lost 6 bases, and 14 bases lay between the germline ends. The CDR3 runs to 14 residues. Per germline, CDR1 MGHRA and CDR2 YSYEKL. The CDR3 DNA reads TGCGCCAGCAGCCAGAACCTCCCCAGGGCTGAAGCTTTCTTT. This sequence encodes CASSQNLPRAEAFF.

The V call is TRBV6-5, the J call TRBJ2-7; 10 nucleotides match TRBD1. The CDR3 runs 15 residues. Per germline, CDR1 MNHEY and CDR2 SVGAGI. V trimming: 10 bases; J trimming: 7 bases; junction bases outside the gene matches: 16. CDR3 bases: TGTGCCAATTCCGAACCGGGACAGGGGCCCCGGGAGCAGTACTTC. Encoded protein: CANSEPGQGPREQYF.

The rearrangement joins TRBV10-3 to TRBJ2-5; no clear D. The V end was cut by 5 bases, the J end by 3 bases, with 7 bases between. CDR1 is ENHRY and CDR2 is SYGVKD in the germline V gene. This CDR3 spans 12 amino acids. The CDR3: CAISNKKETQYF. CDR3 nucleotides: TGTGCCATCAGTAATAAAAAAGAGACCCAGTACTTC.

The CDR3, as DNA: TGTGCCAGCAGTAACGGGAGGGGGTTGAGCACAGATACGCAGTATTTT. It encodes CASSNGRGLSTDTQYF. This chain connects TRBV27 to TRBJ2-3, with 8 positions matching TRBD2. V lost 5 bases and J lost 0; bases outside the gene matches: 7. This CDR3 spans 16 amino acids. Germline V gene lookup returns CDR1 MNHEY and CDR2 SMNVEV (reference sequence).